The 28 T cell receptor beta chains in this list originate from one sample, sequenced in a study of T-cell memory formation after mild COVID-19 (dated by TCRdb to the early 2020s). Library preparation employed 5' RACE. Sequencing used an Illumina NovaSeq 6000. TCRdb passed the public sequencing reads through fastp at Q25 and MiXCR, retaining productive beta sequences. CDR3 protein duplicates are merged, each entry listing the most common genes and DNA. For this sample the table gives almost 250,000 distinct CDR3 sequences, of which about 16% were detected only once. The top ten hold under 2.5% of the sample. The sample comprised PBMCs or a T cell subset sorted from them (not recorded which). All receptors derive from an adult woman who had mild COVID-19 (a few samples of this study predate the infection). The sample titles of this study are shuffled in the database, so cell type and time point are left out; the donor was told from shared clones.

V usage is TRBV20-1 and J usage is TRBJ1-1, with D perhaps TRBD1 (5 bases). The CDR3 has 12 amino acids. V was clipped by 3 bases and J by 4 bases, with 9 bases between them. CDR1 and CDR2 from the germline V gene are DFQATT and SNEGSKA (reference sequence). CDR3 DNA sequence: TGCAGTGCTAGGGGGGGGACCACTGAAGCTTTCTTT. This translates into CSARGGTTEAFF.

The chain carries TRBV12-5 and TRBJ1-5; D possibly corresponds to TRBD1 (5 bases). The germline V gene encodes CDR1 LGHNT and CDR2 FRNRAP. V lost 2 bases, J lost 5 bases, and 13 bases lay in between. The CDR3 spans 15 residues. The CDR3 loop reads CASGLLQGVHQPQHF. The CDR3 region has the DNA TGTGCTAGTGGTTTGCTACAAGGGGTACATCAGCCCCAGCATTTT.

This clonotype was counted once. This chain links TRBV7-2 with TRBJ2-2; a weak D match, TRBD2 (5 bases). Trimming took off 2 bases at V and 1 base at J, with 11 bases between the two ends. Germline CDR1 SGHTA, CDR2 FQGNSA. This CDR3 is 16 amino acids long. The CDR3 loop is CASSLNNGGNTGELFF. The CDR3 DNA is TGTGCCAGCAGCTTAAATAACGGAGGGAACACCGGGGAGCTGTTTTTT.

This clonotype has at least ten counts. This chain uses TRBV12-3 or TRBV12-4 with TRBJ2-7; TRBD2 agrees at 8 bases. The CDR3 runs to 14 residues. After removal of 5 bases from V and 1 base from J, the junction contained 4 bases not matched to a gene. This CDR3 reads CASSPTSVSYEQYF. CDR3 nucleotides: TGTGCCAGCAGTCCGACTAGCGTATCCTACGAGCAGTACTTC.

This clonotype came up a few times. J is TRBJ2-7 and V is TRBV2; 9 bases agree with TRBD2. Trimming cost V 6 bases and J 5 bases; bases outside gene matches: 14. Per germline, CDR1 SNHLY and CDR2 FYNNEI. The CDR3 contains 16 residues. CDR3 sequence reads: CASSGRFAGGPHEQYF. CDR3 nucleotides: TGTGCCAGCAGCGGCCGGTTTGCGGGAGGGCCGCACGAGCAGTACTTC.

In this sample, this clonotype turned up many times. V and J are TRBV18 and TRBJ2-3, with a possible D match to TRBD2 (5 bases). Trimming shortened V by 5 bases and J by 7 bases, and 10 bases separated the two germline ends. CDR1 KGHSH and CDR2 LQKENI come from the germline V gene. This CDR3 contains 12 residues. The CDR3 here is CASSSGSHTQYF. CDR3 coding DNA: TGTGCCAGCTCATCGGGATCCCATACGCAGTATTTT.

CDR3 in amino acids: CSVAVAAMNTEAFF. The CDR3 DNA follows: TGCAGCGTTGCGGTGGCGGCGATGAACACTGAAGCTTTCTTT. The chain couples TRBV29-1 to TRBJ1-1, with D unclear. This CDR3 has 14 amino acids. V was cut by 4 bases and J by 0 bases, with 12 bases left in between. CDR1 and CDR2 (germline): SQVTM, ANQGSEA.

Only a few counts were recorded for this clonotype. The rearrangement uses TRBV5-1 and TRBJ2-3; perhaps TRBD2 as D (5 bases). The CDR3 spans 15 residues. Germline assignment: CDR1 SGHRS and CDR2 YFSETQ. V lost 5 bases and J 0 bases, leaving 13 bases between the germline ends. Written as DNA, the CDR3 is TGCGCCAGCAGAATGCTAGCAGCTAGCACAGATACGCAGTATTTT. It is translated as CASRMLAASTDTQYF.

This rearrangement joins TRBV29-1 to TRBJ2-5; weak D call: TRBD2 (5 bases). CDR1 is SQVTM, CDR2 ANQGSEA, per germline. V gave up 6 bases and J gave up 6 bases, with 11 bases separating them. This CDR3 comprises 11 residues. The CDR3 is CSVDYSKTQYF. In DNA, the CDR3 is TGCAGCGTCGACTACTCAAAGACCCAGTACTTC.

This chain uses TRBV6-2 or TRBV6-3 with TRBJ2-5, with D unclear. Germline values: CDR1 MNHEY, CDR2 SVGEGT. The CDR3 is made up of 14 amino acids. The ends were cut back, 5 bases at V and 3 bases at J, with 13 bases in the middle. CDR3 DNA: TGTGCCAGCAGTGACCTTACCCCGGAAGAGACCCAGTACTTC. Encoded protein: CASSDLTPEETQYF.

This clonotype was seen repeatedly, ten times or more. This chain connects TRBV5-1 to TRBJ2-1; the D gene is possibly TRBD1 (6 bases). The CDR3 sequence is 14 residues long. Germline CDR1 is SGHRS and CDR2 is YFSETQ. V shed 4 bases and J shed 1 base, with 9 bases lying between them. CDR3 in amino acids: CASSPDRSYNEQFF. The CDR3 nucleotides read TGCGCCAGCAGCCCCGACAGGTCCTACAATGAGCAGTTCTTC.

This clonotype was found a few times. The V and J genes are TRBV21-1 and TRBJ2-3; the table's TRBD2 call for D was not verified on the DNA. TRBV21-1 is deemed a pseudogene. The CDR3 runs to 16 residues. The CDR3 is CASGQLAGGPRDTQYF. CDR3 DNA sequence: TGTGCCAGCGGCCAACTAGCGGGAGGGCCTCGGGATACGCAGTATTTT.

This clonotype occurred a few times. A read error may be the cause here, since a much bigger clone is one base away. The chain couples TRBV12-3 or TRBV12-4 to TRBJ2-7; 11 bases fit TRBD1. The CDR3 has 13 amino acids. V shed 6 bases, J shed 2 bases, and the junction held 0 bases outside the gene matches. The CDR3 coding sequence is TGTGCCAGCAGGGGACAGGGGGCCTACGAGCAGTACTTC. This sequence encodes CASRGQGAYEQYF.

In this sample, this clonotype turned up many times. This sequence joins TRBV7-9 and TRBJ2-5, with D possibly matching TRBD1 (5 bases). V lost 6 bases and J 5 bases, leaving 22 bases between the germline ends. This CDR3 region has 16 residues. The germline CDR1 and CDR2 sequences are SEHNR and FQNEAQ (reference sequence). The CDR3 DNA sequence: TGTGCCAGCAGTCGCATAGGACATCCGGAAGGGGAGACCCAGTACTTC. Translated, it gives CASSRIGHPEGETQYF.

Ten or more counts support this clonotype. J is TRBJ2-1 and V is TRBV12-3 or TRBV12-4, with 13 positions matching TRBD2. Trimming at V came to 6 bases and at J to 6 bases, leaving 5 bases not matched to a gene. There are 15 residues in the CDR3. The CDR3 spells CASRTGLAGVNEQFF. The CDR3 DNA reads as TGTGCCAGCAGAACTGGACTAGCGGGAGTCAATGAGCAGTTCTTC.

In this sample, this clonotype turned up many times. The chain combines TRBV4-2 with TRBJ2-3; 8 nucleotides match TRBD2. V was pared by 0 bases and J by 1 base, with 0 bases of the junction left unmatched. CDR3 length: 15 amino acids. Germline lookup yields CDR1 LGHNA and CDR2 YNFKEQ. The chain's CDR3 is CASSQDGGGTDTQYF. DNA of the CDR3: TGTGCCAGCAGCCAAGACGGGGGGGGCACAGATACGCAGTATTTT.

The chain uses TRBV2 and TRBJ1-4, with 12 positions matching TRBD1. The CDR3 covers 14 residues. Germline V gene sequence: CDR1 SNHLY, CDR2 FYNNEI. J lost 8 bases, V lost 6 bases, and 4 bases had no gene match. The CDR3: CASRAGTGGEKLFF. The CDR3 DNA sequence: TGTGCCAGCAGGGCCGGGACAGGGGGCGAAAAACTGTTTTTT.

CDR3 bases: TGTGCCAGCAGCTTTCAGGACTCCAGCTCTGGAAACACCATATATTTT. Translation: CASSFQDSSSGNTIYF. The J gene is TRBJ1-3, the V gene TRBV11-2; D is unclear. V dropped 3 bases and J dropped 0 bases, with 12 bases sitting between them. Per the germline V gene, CDR1 is SGHAT and CDR2 is FQNNGV. The CDR3 loop spans 16 amino acids.

This clonotype was observed a few times. The CDR3 protein is CASSPWDRDDTQYF. The CDR3 nucleotides read TGTGCCAGCAGCCCTTGGGACAGGGACGATACGCAGTATTTT. V and J are TRBV12-3 or TRBV12-4 and TRBJ2-3, with 9 nucleotides matching TRBD1. The junction had 7 bases not matched to a gene; V was cut back by 6 bases and J by 6 bases. The CDR3 sequence is 14 residues long.

This clonotype was counted a few times. The genes are TRBV29-1 and TRBJ2-1; D is undetermined. Trimming removed 6 bases from V and 7 bases from J, with 10 bases in between. CDR3 length: 11 residues. Germline CDR1 SQVTM, CDR2 ANQGSEA. The CDR3 protein is CSVPPINEQFF. The CDR3 DNA follows: TGCAGCGTCCCCCCCATAAATGAGCAGTTCTTC.

This clonotype was counted between two and nine times. The chain carries TRBV18 and TRBJ2-7; 8 nucleotides agree with TRBD1. The CDR3 runs to 14 residues. Per the germline V gene, CDR1 is KGHSH and CDR2 is LQKENI. V was pared by 3 bases and J by 5 bases, with 6 bases of the junction left unmatched. The CDR3 DNA is TGTGCCAGCTCACCGGACAGGGAAAGGCACGAGCAGTACTTC. Protein sequence: CASSPDRERHEQYF.

This clonotype was picked up many times. This rearrangement joins TRBV12-3 or TRBV12-4 to TRBJ2-7; maybe TRBD1 (5 bases). This CDR3 comprises 14 residues. The V and J ends lost 5 bases and 2 bases respectively, with 13 bases between them. The CDR3 loop is CASSLSQGTYEQYF. DNA of the CDR3: TGTGCCAGCAGTCTATCCCAGGGTACCTACGAGCAGTACTTC.

This clonotype showed up many times. The chain joins TRBV5-6 to TRBJ2-1, with 12 bases lining up with TRBD1. Germline V CDR1 and CDR2: SGHDT, YYEEEE. Losses at the gene ends were 1 base for V and 8 bases for J; bases not matched to a gene: 7. The CDR3 totals 16 residues. The CDR3 here is CASSLRPGQGADEQFF. CDR3 DNA: TGTGCCAGCAGCTTGAGACCGGGACAGGGGGCTGATGAGCAGTTCTTC. Supplemented by reference TRBV5-6 and TRBJ2-1, the full variable domain reads DAGVTQSPTHLIKTRGQQVTLRCSPKSGHDTVSWYQQALGQGPQFIFQYYEEEERQRGNFPDRFSGHQFPNYSSELNVNALLLGDSALYLCASSLRPGQGADEQFFGPGTRLTVL.

This clonotype was observed a few times. The chain joins TRBV7-9 to TRBJ2-1; no definite D call. This CDR3 has 16 amino acids. The germline gives CDR1 SEHNR, CDR2 FQNEAQ (reference sequence). V lost 5 bases, J lost 0 bases, and 14 bases lay in between. CDR3: CASSPRGPSSYNEQFF. The DNA of the CDR3 is TGTGCCAGCAGCCCTCGAGGCCCGAGCTCCTACAATGAGCAGTTCTTC.

V usage is TRBV24-1 and J usage is TRBJ2-1, with D maybe TRBD1 (5 bases). The CDR3 consists of 14 residues. V was trimmed by 4 bases and J by 8 bases, leaving 14 bases between them. Germline V gene lookup returns CDR1 KGHDR and CDR2 SFDVKD. CDR3 in amino acids: CATSDPGHDDEQFF. The CDR3 DNA follows: TGTGCCACCAGTGACCCTGGACACGACGATGAGCAGTTCTTC.

This clonotype was seen repeatedly, ten times or more. The genes are TRBV12-3 or TRBV12-4 and TRBJ1-5; possible D gene TRBD1, 6 bases. V lost 7 bases to trimming and J lost 8 bases, with 15 bases between them. This CDR3 is 13 amino acids long. CDR3 in amino acids: CASNTGSGEPQHF. The CDR3, as DNA: TGTGCCAGCAACACAGGGTCGGGAGAGCCCCAGCATTTT.

The table lists this clonotype with a few counts. This sequence joins TRBV5-5 and TRBJ2-7; D is uncertain. V was pared by 1 base and J by 2 bases, with 10 bases between. The germline V gene has CDR1 SGHKS and CDR2 YYEKEE (reference sequence). The CDR3 is 14 residues long. The CDR3 DNA reads as TGTGCCAGCAGCTTGCAGTCCTACCCCTACGAGCAGTACTTC. It codes for CASSLQSYPYEQYF.

The rearrangement links TRBV7-3 to TRBJ2-3; 7 nucleotides agree with TRBD1. Trimming took 5 bases from V and 3 from J; bases not matched to a gene: 5. Germline values: CDR1 SGHTA, CDR2 FQGTGA. This CDR3 has 14 residues. CDR3 DNA: TGTGCCAGCAGCCCCGGGACAGCAACAGATACGCAGTATTTT. Translated, it gives CASSPGTATDTQYF.